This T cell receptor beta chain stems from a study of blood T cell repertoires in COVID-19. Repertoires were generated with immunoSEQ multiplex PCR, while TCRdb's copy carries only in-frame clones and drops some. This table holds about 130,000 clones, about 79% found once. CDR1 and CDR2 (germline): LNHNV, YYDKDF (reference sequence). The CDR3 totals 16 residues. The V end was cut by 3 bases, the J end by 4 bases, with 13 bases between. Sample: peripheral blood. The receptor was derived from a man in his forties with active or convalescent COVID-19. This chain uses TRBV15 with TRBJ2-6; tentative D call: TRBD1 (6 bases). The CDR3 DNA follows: TGTGCCACCAGCAGGTTTCCAGGGGACGGGGCCAACGTCCTGACTTTC. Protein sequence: CATSRFPGDGANVLTF.